Following are 10 T cell receptor beta chains from one sample sequenced in a study of cytomegalovirus exposure and HLA in healthy donors. Generated by immunoSEQ multiplex PCR, the TCRdb table keeps only in-frame clones and is missing some. The sample records 150,000 to 200,000 clones, around 88% being singletons. Material: PBMCs. The origin of the receptors is a woman under 30 in good health and CMV-seronegative.

The genes are TRBV4-1 and TRBJ1-4; 8 bases are shared with TRBD1. CDR3 length equals 15 residues. Trimming at V came to 1 base and at J to 8 bases, leaving 6 bases not matched to a gene. Per the germline V gene, CDR1 is MGHRA and CDR2 is YSYEKL. In DNA form, the CDR3 reads TGCGCCAGCAGCCAAGTGGACAGGGTCGGAGAAAAACTGTTTTTT. Protein sequence: CASSQVDRVGEKLFF.

This sequence joins TRBV6-1 and TRBJ2-7, with 11 bases lining up with TRBD1. V shed 3 bases and J 5 bases; nucleotides not matched to a gene: 12. Per germline, CDR1 MNHNS and CDR2 SASEGT. The CDR3 length is 17 residues. The CDR3 is CASSDNMRTGGSDEQYF. Here the CDR3 DNA reads TGTGCCAGCAGTGATAATATGAGGACAGGGGGCTCGGACGAGCAGTACTTC.

The chain recombines TRBV2 with TRBJ2-2; TRBD1 matches 9 bases. With 9 bases clipped from V and 1 base from J, the junction kept 6 bases outside the gene matches. Germline CDR1 reads SNHLY; CDR2 reads FYNNEI. The CDR3 has 15 residues. CDR3 amino acids: CASLGQGGNTGELFF. The DNA of the CDR3 is TGTGCCAGTTTGGGACAGGGAGGGAACACCGGGGAGCTGTTTTTT. Full variable domain (rest looked up from reference TRBV2 and TRBJ2-2): EPEVTQTPSHQVTQMGQEVILRCVPISNHLYFYWYRQILGQKVEFLVSFYNNEISEKSEIFDDQFSVERPDGSNFTLKIRSTKLEDSAMYFCASLGQGGNTGELFFGEGSRLTVL.

This clone has only one observation. The chain carries TRBV5-1 and TRBJ2-3; a possible D gene is TRBD1 (6 bases). Trimming cost V 0 bases and J 2 bases, with 7 bases left between them. The CDR3 length is 14 residues. Germline CDR1 is SGHRS and CDR2 is YFSETQ. CDR3 DNA sequence: TGCGCCAGCAGCTTGGGGGGGCCCACAGATACGCAGTATTTT. It translates to CASSLGGPTDTQYF.

The chain combines TRBV6-5 with TRBJ1-2; D is unclear. This CDR3 has 13 residues. CDR1 and CDR2 from the germline V gene are MNHEY and SVGAGI. V lost 6 bases and J 2 bases, leaving 10 bases between the germline ends. The DNA of the CDR3 is TGTGCCAGCAGGACACCGGGAAACTATGGCTACACCTTC. Translated, it gives CASRTPGNYGYTF.

This rearrangement joins TRBV6-4 to TRBJ1-2; 7 bases map to TRBD1. The J segment lost 6 bases and the V segment lost 2 bases, leaving 6 bases of the junction unmatched. CDR3 length: 14 amino acids. Germline V CDR1 and CDR2: MRHNA, SNTAGT. The CDR3 sequence: CASSDQTGIDGYTF. The CDR3 nucleotides read TGTGCCAGCAGTGACCAGACAGGGATTGATGGCTACACCTTC.

This chain links TRBV4-1 with TRBJ1-1; D not certain. Germline values: CDR1 MGHRA, CDR2 YSYEKL. This CDR3 contains 15 residues. Trimming left V 4 bases short and J 7 bases short, with 19 bases between. This chain's CDR3 is CASSPPPAGRLEAFF. The CDR3 nucleotides are TGCGCCAGCAGCCCCCCCCCAGCGGGCAGACTTGAAGCTTTCTTT.

This clone has more than one count but fewer than ten. This sequence joins TRBV19 and TRBJ2-7; D is possibly TRBD2 (5 bases). Germline CDR1 is LNHDA and CDR2 is SQIVND (reference sequence). The CDR3 loop spans 14 amino acids. V shed 4 bases and J shed 2 bases, with 12 bases lying between them. The CDR3 loop is CASSNVAYTYEQYF. The CDR3 bases are TGTGCCAGTAGTAACGTAGCGTATACCTACGAGCAGTACTTC.

V gene TRBV7-9 combines with J gene TRBJ1-5; 7 bases line up with TRBD1. Trimming took 1 base from V and 3 from J; bases not matched to a gene: 6. Germline V lookup: CDR1 SEHNR, CDR2 FQNEAQ (reference sequence). The length of the CDR3 is 16 residues. The chain's CDR3 is CASSLGQGSYNQPQHF. As DNA, the CDR3 is TGTGCCAGCAGCTTAGGACAGGGAAGTTACAATCAGCCCCAGCATTTT.

This chain links TRBV14 with TRBJ1-1, with 9 bases lining up with TRBD1. CDR1 SGHDN and CDR2 FVKESK come from the germline V gene. The CDR3 covers 16 residues. Trimming took 1 base from V and 6 from J; bases not matched to a gene: 9. CDR3 nucleotides: TGTGCCAGCAGCCAAGGGGACAGGGATTTTTATGCTGAAGCTTTCTTT. Its protein product is CASSQGDRDFYAEAFF.